This T cell receptor beta chain was observed in a study of blood T cell repertoires in COVID-19. Looking at the study overall: The cDNA or gDNA used as material had been derived from T cells, B-cell-depleted T cells, or PBMCs.

Trimming took 4 bases from V and 0 from J, leaving 10 bases between them. Germline values: CDR1 LNHDA, CDR2 SQIVND (reference sequence). This CDR3 contains 15 residues. Under the authors' procedure: Amplification with reference gene primers provided the estimates of nucleated cell counts. Measured with immunoSEQ multiplex PCR; TCRdb has only the in-frame clones, and not every one. D and trimming come from the DNA, and the V and J calls and clone size come from that table. The table lists 210,000 or so clones, approximately 91% of them singletons. The TCR originated in a woman in her forties who had recovered from COVID-19. This rearrangement joins TRBV19 to TRBJ2-1, with D unresolved. The source material was peripheral blood. The CDR3 here is CASSTDPSSYNEQFF. DNA of the CDR3: TGTGCCAGTAGTACAGACCCGAGCTCCTACAATGAGCAGTTCTTC.